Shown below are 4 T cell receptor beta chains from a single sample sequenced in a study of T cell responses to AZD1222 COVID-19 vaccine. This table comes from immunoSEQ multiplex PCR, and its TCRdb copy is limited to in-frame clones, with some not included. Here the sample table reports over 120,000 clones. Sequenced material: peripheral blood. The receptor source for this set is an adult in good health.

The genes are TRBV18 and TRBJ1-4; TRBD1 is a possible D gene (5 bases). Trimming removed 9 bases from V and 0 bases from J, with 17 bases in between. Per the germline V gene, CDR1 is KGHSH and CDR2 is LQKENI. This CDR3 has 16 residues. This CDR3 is CASSRGPAATNEKLFF. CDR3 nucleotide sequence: TGTGCCAGTTCTCGGGGACCAGCCGCAACTAATGAAAAACTGTTTTTT. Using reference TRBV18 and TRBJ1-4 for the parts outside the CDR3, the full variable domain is NAGVMQNPRHLVRRRGQEARLRCSPMKGHSHVYWYRQLPEEGLKFMVYLQKENIIDESGMPKERFSAEFPKEGPSILRIQQVVRGDSAAYFCASSRGPAATNEKLFFGSGTQLSVL.

CDR3 nucleotides: TGTGCCAGCAGTCTAGGCGGACACGGGGAAGATGGCTACACCTTC. It encodes CASSLGGHGEDGYTF. V and J are TRBV6-6 and TRBJ1-2; a weak D match, TRBD1 (5 bases). Germline-derived CDR1 and CDR2 are MNHNY and SVGAGI (reference sequence). This CDR3 region has 15 residues. Trimming pared 5 bases from V and 6 bases from J, leaving 19 bases between.

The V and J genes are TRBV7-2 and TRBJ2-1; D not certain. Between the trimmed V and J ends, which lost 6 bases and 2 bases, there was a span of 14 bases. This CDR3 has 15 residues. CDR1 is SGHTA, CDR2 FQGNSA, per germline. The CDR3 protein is CASRLKTQTYNEQFF. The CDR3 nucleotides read TGTGCCAGCAGACTTAAGACCCAGACCTACAATGAGCAGTTCTTC.

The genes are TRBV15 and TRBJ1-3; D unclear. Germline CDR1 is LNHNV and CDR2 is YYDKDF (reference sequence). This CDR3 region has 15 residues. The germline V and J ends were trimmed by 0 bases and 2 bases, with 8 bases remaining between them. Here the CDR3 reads CATSRDRGAGNTIYF. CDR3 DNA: TGTGCCACCAGCAGAGATCGAGGTGCTGGAAACACCATATATTTT.